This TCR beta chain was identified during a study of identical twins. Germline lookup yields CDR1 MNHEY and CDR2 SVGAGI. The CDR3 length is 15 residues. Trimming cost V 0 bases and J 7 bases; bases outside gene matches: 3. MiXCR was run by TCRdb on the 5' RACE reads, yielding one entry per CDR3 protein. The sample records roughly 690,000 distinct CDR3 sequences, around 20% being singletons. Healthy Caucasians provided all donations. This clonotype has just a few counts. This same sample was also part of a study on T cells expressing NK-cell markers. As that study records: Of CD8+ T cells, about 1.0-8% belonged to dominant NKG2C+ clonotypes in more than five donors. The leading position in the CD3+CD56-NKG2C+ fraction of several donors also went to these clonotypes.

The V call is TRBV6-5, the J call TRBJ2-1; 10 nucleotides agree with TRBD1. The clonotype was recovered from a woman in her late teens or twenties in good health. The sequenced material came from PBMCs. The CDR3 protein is CASSYSRQGANEQFF. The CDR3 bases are TGTGCCAGCAGTTACTCGAGACAGGGGGCGAATGAGCAGTTCTTC.